This T cell receptor (beta chain) was captured in a study of follicular helper T cells after annual influenza vaccination. On the study more broadly: Across the 2013-2014, 2014-2015 and 2015-2016 vaccination seasons, some subjects were resampled.

This table comes from immunoSEQ multiplex PCR, and its TCRdb copy is limited to in-frame clones, with some not included. The table lists 4,800 or so clones, more than 70% of them singletons. Study observations and caveats: Plasmablast frequency change correlated with clonality change in ICOS+CD38+ cTfh. Successive annual vaccinations recalled a recurrent oligoclonal ICOS+CD38+ cTfh response with influenza-specific clonotypes.

A note on this clone: The antigen remains undetermined.

Per germline, CDR1 MNHNS and CDR2 SASEGT. V gave up 5 bases and J gave up 8 bases; unmatched junction bases: 6. The CDR3 runs to 15 residues. The time point was: 2013-2014 season, 7 days after vaccination. Community-dwelling subjects without influenza vaccination in the prior 6 months were enrolled. The sequences come from CXCR5+ CD38- circulating T follicular helper cells from blood, collected 7 days after influenza vaccination. Subset indicated: circulating Tfh, non-naive CD4+CXCR5+PD-1+ (ICOS+CD38+ or ICOS-CD38-). The rearrangement joins TRBV6-1 to TRBJ1-6, with TRBD1 matching over 10 bases. The source is an adult who received the influenza vaccine. CDR3 nucleotide sequence: TGTGCCAGCAGTTTCAGACAGGGGGCGGATTCACCCCTCCACTTT. Translation: CASSFRQGADSPLHF.